Presented here are 7 T cell receptor beta chains from one specimen sequenced in a study of cytomegalovirus exposure and HLA in healthy donors. PCR used 60 Vbeta primers and 13 Jbeta primers. TCRdb's table, derived via immunoSEQ multiplex PCR, lists solely in-frame clones and lacks some. This sample's table reports roughly 51,000 clones. Material for sequencing was PBMCs. The origin of the receptors is a woman aged 45-60 years in good health and CMV-seropositive.

The V gene is TRBV4-1, the J gene TRBJ1-4; the D gene is possibly TRBD1 (6 bases). Trimming shortened V by 6 bases and J by 7 bases, and 21 bases separated the two germline ends. CDR1 and CDR2 from the germline V gene are MGHRA and YSYEKL. The CDR3 covers 16 residues. The CDR3 DNA follows: TGCGCCAGCAGTCCAGACGTAGGGGGTATGGGTGAAAAACTGTTTTTT. Protein sequence: CASSPDVGGMGEKLFF.

The rearrangement uses TRBV5-6 and TRBJ1-3; tentative D call: TRBD1 (6 bases). The CDR3 covers 17 residues. Germline loops: CDR1 SGHDT, CDR2 YYEEEE. The V and J ends lost 0 bases and 0 bases respectively, with 13 bases between them. CDR3 protein: CASSLDMTTGSGNTIYF. The CDR3 DNA follows: TGTGCCAGCAGCTTGGATATGACGACAGGCTCTGGAAACACCATATATTTT.

The genes are TRBV18 and TRBJ1-3, with 7 bases lining up with TRBD1. This CDR3 has 16 amino acids. CDR1 and CDR2 (germline): KGHSH, LQKENI. The ends lost 2 bases at V and 2 bases at J; junction bases unmatched: 6. CDR3 coding DNA: TGTGCCAGCTCACCAACAGGGGCCCTCGCTGGAAACACCATATATTTT. Protein sequence: CASSPTGALAGNTIYF.

The rearrangement uses TRBV4-2 and TRBJ1-6, with D possibly matching TRBD1 (5 bases). With 4 bases removed from V and 9 bases from J, the gap between germline ends came to 19 bases. The germline gives CDR1 LGHNA, CDR2 YNFKEQ. The CDR3 consists of 16 residues. In nucleotides, the CDR3 is TGTGCCAGCAGCCTTCTTAGGACCAGGGATGGTTCACCCCTCCACTTT. As protein: CASSLLRTRDGSPLHF.

V is TRBV5-1 and J is TRBJ2-5; TRBD2 aligns across 8 bases. CDR1 SGHRS and CDR2 YFSETQ come from the germline V gene. CDR3 size: 15 residues. Trimming removed 5 bases from V and 4 bases from J; junction bases left unmatched: 10. The CDR3 protein is CASRSSGIPSETQYF. The CDR3 DNA follows: TGCGCCAGCAGAAGTAGCGGGATCCCCTCAGAGACCCAGTACTTC.

The V and J genes are TRBV5-4 and TRBJ2-1; D call uncertain. Per the germline V gene, CDR1 is SGHNT and CDR2 is YYREEE (reference sequence). There are 13 residues in the CDR3. V gave up 4 bases and J gave up 6 bases, with 11 bases separating them. In DNA form, the CDR3 reads TGTGCCAGCAGCCACCCACTTGCCAATGAGCAGTTCTTC. This codes for CASSHPLANEQFF.

V and J are TRBV28 and TRBJ1-4; no reliable D call. The CDR3 is 14 residues long. Germline loops: CDR1 MDHEN, CDR2 SYDVKM. V shed 7 bases and J shed 8 bases, with 17 bases lying between them. CDR3 protein: CASNSDKTGEKLFF. In DNA, the CDR3 is TGTGCCAGCAACTCCGACAAGACGGGAGAAAAACTGTTTTTT. Together with reference TRBV28 and TRBJ1-4, the CDR3 gives the full variable domain: DVKVTQSSRYLVKRTGEKVFLECVQDMDHENMFWYRQDPGLGLRLIYFSYDVKMKEKGDIPEGYSVSREKKERFSLILESASTNQTSMYLCASNSDKTGEKLFFGSGTQLSVL.